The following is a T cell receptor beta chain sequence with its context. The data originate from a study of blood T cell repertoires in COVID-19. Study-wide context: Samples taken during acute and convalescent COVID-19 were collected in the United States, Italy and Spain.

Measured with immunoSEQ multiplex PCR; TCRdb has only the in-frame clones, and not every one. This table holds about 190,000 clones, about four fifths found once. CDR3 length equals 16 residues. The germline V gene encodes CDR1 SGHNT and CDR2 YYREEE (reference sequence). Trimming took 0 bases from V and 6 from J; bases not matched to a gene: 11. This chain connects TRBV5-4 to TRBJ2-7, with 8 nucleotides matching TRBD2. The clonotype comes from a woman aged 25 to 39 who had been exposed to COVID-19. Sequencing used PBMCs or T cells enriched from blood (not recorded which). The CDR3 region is CASSLAFRGGSGEQYF. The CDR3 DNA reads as TGTGCCAGCAGCTTGGCTTTCCGGGGGGGAAGTGGCGAGCAGTACTTC.